This entry concerns a single T cell receptor beta chain. The data belong to a study of cytomegalovirus exposure and HLA in healthy donors. The overall study: HLA-typed donors were the source of about 85 million unique TCRs, which an early data release held.

Primers included in the PCR were 60 Vbeta and 13 Jbeta primers. Original analysis: An analysis performed later counted about 80 million unique TCR beta chains (around 11 million of them shared). Libraries were prepared by immunoSEQ multiplex PCR; TCRdb keeps only in-frame clonotypes and omits some of them. The DNA gave D and trimming, while V, J and clone size come from that table. Of 95,000 to 150,000 clones in the sample, around 80% were seen once. The sequence derives from a woman aged 25 to 39 in good health and CMV-seronegative. The source material was PBMCs.

CDR3 residues: CASSLRELEANEQFF. CDR3 in DNA: TGTGCCAGCAGCTTGAGGGAACTCGAGGCGAATGAGCAGTTCTTC. The V and J genes are TRBV9 and TRBJ2-1; the D gene is possibly TRBD2 (5 bases). Germline lookup yields CDR1 SGDLS and CDR2 YYNGEE. The V end lost 4 bases, the J end lost 7 bases, and 18 bases lay between the germline ends. This CDR3 is 15 amino acids long. Combining the CDR3 with reference TRBV9 and TRBJ2-1 gives the whole variable domain DSGVTQTPKHLITATGQRVTLRCSPRSGDLSVYWYQQSLDQGLQFLIQYYNGEERAKGNILERFSAQQFPDLHSELNLSSLELGDSALYFCASSLRELEANEQFFGPGTRLTVL.